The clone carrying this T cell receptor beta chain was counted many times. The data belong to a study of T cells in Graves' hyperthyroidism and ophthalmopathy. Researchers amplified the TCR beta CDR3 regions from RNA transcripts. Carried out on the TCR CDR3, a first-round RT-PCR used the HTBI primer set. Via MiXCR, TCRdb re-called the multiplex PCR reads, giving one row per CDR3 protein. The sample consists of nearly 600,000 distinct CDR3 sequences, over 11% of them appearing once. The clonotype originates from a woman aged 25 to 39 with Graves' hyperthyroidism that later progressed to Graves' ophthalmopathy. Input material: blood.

The CDR3 bases are TGTGCCAGCAGTTGGACCAGGAGGACTCAAGAGACCCAGTACTTC. This sequence encodes CASSWTRRTQETQYF. V usage is TRBV6-1 and J usage is TRBJ2-5; possible D gene TRBD2, 5 bases. Germline CDR1 is MNHNS and CDR2 is SASEGT. The CDR3 has 15 residues. Trimming left V 5 bases short and J 2 bases short, with 15 bases between.